This T cell receptor beta chain was captured by sequencing in a study of blood T cell repertoires in COVID-19. Overall study: COVID-19 samples collected from the United States, Italy and Spain covered acute and convalescent phases.

The CDR3 contains 15 residues. Looked up from germline, CDR1 is SNHLY and CDR2 is FYNNEI. V was clipped by 7 bases and J by 6 bases; unmatched bases: 10. Under the authors' procedure: Amplification of reference gene primers was used by the study to estimate nucleated cell counts. Data came from immunoSEQ multiplex PCR; TCRdb stores just in-frame clones and leaves some out. That table supplies the V and J calls and clone size; D and trimming were determined from the DNA. This table has about 120,000 clones, about four fifths appearing once. This clone appeared once. The sequencing input was peripheral blood. The gene calls are TRBV2 and TRBJ2-1; 9 bases fit TRBD2. The origin of this receptor is a man in his 60s with acute or convalescent COVID-19. In DNA, the CDR3 is TGTGCCAGCATGGGACTAGCAGTGTGGGGCAATGAGCAGTTCTTC. As protein: CASMGLAVWGNEQFF.